The table lists the clone carrying this T cell receptor (beta chain) with many counts. These data originate in a study of T-cell reconstitution after alpha-beta-depleted transplantation in children. The TCRbeta library was prepared with unique molecular identifiers. MiXCR was run by TCRdb on the PCR reads, yielding one entry per CDR3 protein. This table holds about 290,000 distinct CDR3 sequences, 10% found once. The length of the CDR3 is 14 residues. Germline lookup yields CDR1 PRHDT and CDR2 FYEKMQ (reference sequence). V lost 5 bases, J lost 8 bases, and 6 bases stayed unmatched. J is TRBJ1-4 and V is TRBV13; 9 bases fit TRBD1. Source: PBMCs, taken before TCRalphabeta/CD19-depleted stem cell transplant. The sequence was collected from a boy in the first two years of life with acute myeloid leukemia, due to receive a stem cell transplant. As DNA, the CDR3 is TGTGCCAGCAGCCCCCGGGACAGGGTCGAAAAACTGTTTTTT. This encodes CASSPRDRVEKLFF.